This T cell receptor beta chain derives from a study of blood T cell repertoires in COVID-19. Assay: immunoSEQ multiplex PCR; the TCRdb copy retains only in-frame clones and omits some. Among around 220,000 clones listed, under 90% were seen once. The V gene lost 4 bases and the J gene lost 7 bases, with 17 bases spanning the gap. Germline CDR1 reads KGHSH; CDR2 reads LQKENI. The CDR3 has 15 residues. Sequencing input: peripheral blood. The chain links TRBV18 to TRBJ1-5, with a possible D match to TRBD1 (6 bases). The TCR was taken from a woman older than 75 with COVID-19, enrolled during active disease. CDR3 sequence reads: CASSRSGEWGQPQHF. CDR3 bases: TGTGCCAGCTCACGATCAGGGGAGTGGGGACAGCCCCAGCATTTT. Complete variable domain (other parts from reference TRBV18 and TRBJ1-5): NAGVMQNPRHLVRRRGQEARLRCSPMKGHSHVYWYRQLPEEGLKFMVYLQKENIIDESGMPKERFSAEFPKEGPSILRIQQVVRGDSAAYFCASSRSGEWGQPQHFGDGTRLSIL.